The clone carrying this T cell receptor (beta chain) was observed a handful of times. A much larger clone lies one base from this, so it may be a read error. These data come from a study of tumor-infiltrating lymphocytes in primary liver carcinoma. A constant-region primer served to make TCR beta cDNA from about 530 ng total RNA. For TCR beta, libraries were produced by three nested multiplex PCR rounds using slightly modified ARM-PCR. It was with TRBV1-TRBV30 forward primers and a C-beta reverse primer that the first two PCR rounds were run, at around 11 cycles each. TCRdb itself ran the multiplex PCR reads through MiXCR, one entry per CDR3 protein. The table lists roughly 100,000 distinct CDR3 sequences, about three quarters of them singletons. Germline values: CDR1 MNHEY, CDR2 SVGAGI. Trimming shortened V by 5 bases and J by 7 bases, and 9 bases separated the two germline ends. The CDR3 loop spans 12 amino acids.

The roughly 17-31 mg bulk tissue piece was not sorted before simultaneous RNA and DNA extraction. Every patient in the cohort had a primary liver carcinoma. That carcinoma was treated by surgical resection. Samples were taken from five separate regions of every tumor. Viable tumor cell content exceeded 75% in every tumor sample. The chain combines TRBV6-5 with TRBJ2-1; D remains ambiguous. The source material was liver tumor tissue from sampling region 5. Stated subset: tumor region T5, tumor centre. This TCR was sampled from a woman aged 55 to 70 with primary liver carcinoma and hepatitis B virus infection. The CDR3 reads CASSRTRNEQFF. The CDR3 DNA sequence: TGTGCCAGCAGTCGAACAAGAAATGAGCAGTTCTTC.